A selection of T cell receptor beta chains follows, all from one sample in a study of OX40 agonist ivuxolimab in advanced cancers. The method was immunoSEQ multiplex PCR; TCRdb's version includes in-frame clones alone and lacks a portion of them. The sample lists 53,000 or so clones; 85% to 90% were seen once. This specimen was CD4+ or CD8+ T cells sorted from blood, taken in a trial of the OX40 agonist ivuxolimab. The source is an adult with an advanced solid tumor such as melanoma, head and neck, liver or kidney cancer. The CDR3 runs from the conserved cysteine through the conserved F or W. A D gene is named only where the DNA matches it firmly. The size of a clone is reported for some rows only, either as once, few or many, or as a class for expanded clones.

clone size	V gene	D gene	J gene	CDR3 protein	CDR3 DNA
NA	TRBV6-1	NA	TRBJ1-6	CASTGNRYGSPLHF	TGTGCCAGCACGGGCAACAGATATGGTTCACCCCTCCACTTT
NA	TRBV20-1	TRBD1	TRBJ2-1	CSAGTGLFF	TGCAGTGCGGGGACAGGGTTGTTCTTC
NA	TRBV5-8	NA	TRBJ1-5	CASSFLATRGQHF	TGTGCCAGCAGCTTTTTGGCCACCCGGGGCCAGCATTTT
NA	TRBV12-5	TRBD1	TRBJ2-1	CASGIGQGEDEQFF	TGTGCTAGTGGTATAGGACAGGGAGAAGATGAGCAGTTCTTC
NA	TRBV5-4	NA	TRBJ2-5	CASSSGSTINKETQYF	TGTGCCAGCAGCTCGGGATCGACAATTAATAAAGAGACCCAGTACTTC
NA	TRBV19	NA	TRBJ2-7	CASSIMRDRSYEQYF	TGTGCCAGTAGTATAATGAGGGATCGAAGCTACGAGCAGTACTTC
NA	TRBV5-1	NA	TRBJ2-3	CASSPLSGSGTDTQYF	TGCGCCAGCAGCCCGCTTTCTGGGTCGGGCACAGATACGCAGTATTTT
once	TRBV27	NA	TRBJ2-7	CASSLSGLESYEQYF	TGTGCCAGCAGTTTGTCAGGGCTAGAATCCTACGAGCAGTACTTC
NA	TRBV10-3	NA	TRBJ1-6	CAISPGRTNSPLHF	TGTGCCATCAGTCCGGGACGTACTAATTCACCCCTCCACTTT
NA	TRBV7-2	NA	TRBJ2-2	CASSTSWRGTGELFF	TGTGCCAGCAGCACCTCGTGGAGGGGAACCGGGGAGCTGTTTTTT
few	TRBV9	NA	TRBJ1-6	CASSVEALRDSPLHF	TGTGCCAGCAGCGTAGAGGCTCTAAGGGATTCACCCCTCCACTTT
NA	TRBV18	NA	TRBJ2-1	CASSPWVAELSEQFF	TGTGCCAGCTCACCATGGGTAGCGGAGCTTTCTGAGCAGTTCTTC
NA	TRBV7-8	NA	TRBJ1-6	CASSLLWNSPLHF	TGTGCCAGCAGCTTATTGTGGAATTCACCCCTCCACTTT
NA	TRBV6-5	NA	TRBJ2-7	CASSYSMTFSYEQYF	TGTGCCAGCAGTTACTCGATGACCTTCTCCTACGAGCAGTACTTC
once	TRBV11-2	NA	TRBJ1-1	CASSLAPQPNTEAFF	TGTGCCAGCAGCTTAGCCCCCCAACCGAACACTGAAGCTTTCTTT
NA	TRBV7-2	NA	TRBJ2-7	CASSLGGPREGYEQYF	TGTGCCAGCAGCTTAGGTGGCCCCAGAGAGGGCTACGAGCAGTACTTC
NA	TRBV27	NA	TRBJ1-6	CASSSLQGYNSPLHF	TGTGCCAGCAGTTCCCTACAGGGCTATAATTCACCCCTCCACTTT
NA	TRBV7-2	NA	TRBJ1-2	CASSRLSGSYGYTF	TGTGCCAGCAGCCGACTGTCCGGGTCCTATGGCTACACCTTC
NA	TRBV5-6	TRBD2	TRBJ2-3	CASSLVGGLAVDTQYF	TGTGCCAGCAGCTTGGTCGGGGGACTAGCCGTAGATACGCAGTATTTT
NA	TRBV30	TRBD2	TRBJ2-1	CAWSSGGAREQFF	TGTGCCTGGAGTAGCGGGGGGGCCAGGGAGCAGTTCTTC
NA	TRBV6-1	NA	TRBJ1-1	CASSDDRWNTEAFF	TGTGCCAGCAGTGATGACAGATGGAACACTGAAGCTTTCTTT
NA	TRBV18	TRBD1	TRBJ1-3	CASSPMQLTGAGNTIYF	TGTGCCAGCTCACCGATGCAACTAACAGGGGCAGGAAACACCATATATTTT
NA	TRBV19	TRBD1	TRBJ2-6	CASKPVDRGYAGANVLTF	TGTGCCAGTAAGCCCGTCGACAGGGGTTATGCTGGGGCCAACGTCCTGACTTTC
NA	TRBV7-9	NA	TRBJ2-3	CASLRGDTQYF	TGTGCCAGTCTGCGTGGAGATACGCAGTATTTT
NA	TRBV4-1	NA	TRBJ2-7	CASSQVSQDAYEQYF	TGCGCCAGCAGCCAAGTCAGCCAGGACGCATACGAGCAGTACTTC
NA	TRBV29-1	TRBD1	TRBJ1-1	CSARRWGTGGRSDTEAFF	TGCAGCGCACGCAGGTGGGGGACAGGGGGCAGGTCGGACACTGAAGCTTTCTTT
NA	TRBV19	NA	TRBJ1-2	CASRGDINYGYTF	TGTGCCAGTAGGGGGGACATTAACTATGGCTACACCTTC
NA	TRBV28	NA	TRBJ1-2	CASSLNQWSGGYTF	TGTGCCAGCAGTTTAAACCAGTGGAGTGGCGGCTACACCTTC
NA	TRBV19	NA	TRBJ2-2	CASSITSAGELFF	TGTGCCAGTAGTATAACCTCTGCCGGGGAGCTGTTTTTT
NA	TRBV19	TRBD1	TRBJ2-3	CASRPTGGADTQYF	TGTGCCAGTAGACCGACAGGGGGCGCAGATACGCAGTATTTT
once	TRBV5-1	TRBD2	TRBJ2-5	CATSIQLAGEETQYF	TGCGCCACCTCAATTCAACTAGCGGGGGAAGAGACCCAGTACTTC
NA	TRBV4-1	NA	TRBJ2-2	CASSQRTERNTGELFF	TGCGCCAGCAGCCAACGGACAGAGCGAAACACCGGGGAGCTGTTTTTT
NA	TRBV5-1	TRBD1	TRBJ1-2	CASSFSGQNYGYTF	TGCGCCAGCAGCTTTTCGGGACAGAACTATGGCTACACCTTC
once	TRBV28	TRBD1	TRBJ1-2	CASRTQGAYGYTF	TGTGCCAGCAGGACACAGGGGGCCTATGGCTACACCTTC
NA	TRBV28	TRBD1	TRBJ2-3	CASTTGTGNQYF	TGTGCCAGCACTACCGGGACAGGAAACCAGTATTTT
NA	TRBV5-1	NA	TRBJ2-3	CASSSGTTDTQYF	TGCGCCAGCAGCTCCGGAACGACAGATACGCAGTATTTT
medium-sized	TRBV19	NA	TRBJ1-1	CASSFQANTEAFF	TGTGCCAGTAGTTTCCAGGCGAACACTGAAGCTTTCTTT
NA	TRBV2	TRBD1	TRBJ1-1	CASRQGTEAFF	TGTGCCAGTAGACAGGGGACTGAAGCTTTCTTT
NA	TRBV5-4	TRBD1	TRBJ2-6	CASSLSAGGPGANVLTF	TGTGCCAGCAGCTTGTCGGCAGGGGGCCCTGGGGCCAACGTCCTGACTTTC
NA	TRBV9	NA	TRBJ1-6	CASSVGQLVEGRNSPLHF	TGTGCCAGCAGCGTAGGCCAATTGGTGGAGGGAAGGAATTCACCCCTCCACTTT
NA	TRBV11-2	NA	TRBJ2-5	CASSFPGSWMETQYF	TGTGCCAGCAGCTTCCCCGGGAGCTGGATGGAGACCCAGTACTTC
NA	TRBV5-1	TRBD1	TRBJ2-7	CASTWLTGDSYEQYF	TGCGCCAGCACCTGGCTCACAGGGGACTCCTACGAGCAGTACTTC
once	TRBV21-1	NA	TRBJ2-7	CASSKVGTVSYEQYF	TGTGCCAGCAGCAAAGTAGGGACGGTCTCCTACGAGCAGTACTTC
NA	TRBV19	NA	TRBJ2-7	CASSIRQTYEQYF	TGTGCCAGTAGTATCCGGCAGACCTACGAGCAGTACTTC
NA	TRBV5-4	TRBD2	TRBJ2-7	CASSLLPSGSDEQYF	TGTGCCAGCAGCTTATTGCCTAGCGGGAGCGACGAGCAGTACTTC
few	TRBV4-3	TRBD2	TRBJ2-3	CASSHSGNVDTQYF	TGCGCCAGCAGCCATAGCGGGAATGTCGATACGCAGTATTTT
NA	TRBV4-1	NA	TRBJ1-1	CASSLSGLAEAFF	TGCGCCAGCAGCCTGTCCGGGTTGGCTGAAGCTTTCTTT
NA	TRBV6-5	TRBD1	TRBJ1-2	CASSLTGRMYGYTF	TGTGCCAGTAGTTTGACAGGGAGAATGTATGGCTACACCTTC
few	TRBV7-3	NA	TRBJ2-3	CASSLNGHRTDTQYF	TGTGCCAGCAGCTTAAACGGCCACCGCACAGATACGCAGTATTTT
NA	TRBV10-3	NA	TRBJ1-2	CAISATVRFNYGYTF	TGTGCCATCAGTGCTACGGTGCGTTTTAACTATGGCTACACCTTC
NA	TRBV7-9	NA	TRBJ1-2	CASSLDGSYGYTF	TGTGCCAGCAGCTTAGACGGTTCCTATGGCTACACCTTC
NA	TRBV10-2	NA	TRBJ1-3	CASSGLGGTGNTIYF	TGCGCCAGCTCCGGCCTCGGGGGAACTGGAAACACCATATATTTT